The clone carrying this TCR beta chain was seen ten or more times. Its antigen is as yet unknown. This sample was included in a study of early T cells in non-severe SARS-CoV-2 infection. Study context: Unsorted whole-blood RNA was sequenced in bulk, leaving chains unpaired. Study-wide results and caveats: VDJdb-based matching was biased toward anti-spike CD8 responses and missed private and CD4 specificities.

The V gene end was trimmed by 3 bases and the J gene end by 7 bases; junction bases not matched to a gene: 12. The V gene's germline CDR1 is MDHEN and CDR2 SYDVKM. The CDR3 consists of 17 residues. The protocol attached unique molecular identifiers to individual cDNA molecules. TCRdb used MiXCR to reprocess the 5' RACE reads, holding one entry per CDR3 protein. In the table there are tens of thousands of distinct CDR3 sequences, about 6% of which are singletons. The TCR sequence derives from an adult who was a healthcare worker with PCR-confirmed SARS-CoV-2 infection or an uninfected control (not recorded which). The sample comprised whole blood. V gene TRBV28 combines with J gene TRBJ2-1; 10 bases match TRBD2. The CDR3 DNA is TGTGCCAGCAGTTTTCCAAAGAACCTAGCGGGAGTTAATGAGCAGTTCTTC. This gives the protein CASSFPKNLAGVNEQFF.